A few counts support the clone carrying this T cell receptor beta chain. The CDR3 has 16 amino acids. Trimming left V 0 bases short and J 0 bases short, with 10 bases between. Looked up from germline, CDR1 is SEHNR and CDR2 is FQNEAQ (reference sequence). Unique molecular identifiers were incorporated during preparation of the TCRbeta library. Via MiXCR, TCRdb re-called the PCR reads, giving one row per CDR3 protein. The repertoire holds approximately 500,000 distinct CDR3 sequences, with 10% to 13% as singletons. This entry belongs to a study of T-cell reconstitution after alpha-beta-depleted transplantation in children.

This clonotype originated in a child aged 2-15 years with inherited bone marrow failure, due to receive a stem cell transplant. The sequencing used PBMCs, collected before TCRalphabeta/CD19-depleted stem cell transplant. This sequence joins TRBV7-9 and TRBJ2-3; D is undetermined. CDR3 bases: TGTGCCAGCAGCTTAGCTCCCGGAGAAAGCACAGATACGCAGTATTTT. It yields the protein CASSLAPGESTDTQYF.